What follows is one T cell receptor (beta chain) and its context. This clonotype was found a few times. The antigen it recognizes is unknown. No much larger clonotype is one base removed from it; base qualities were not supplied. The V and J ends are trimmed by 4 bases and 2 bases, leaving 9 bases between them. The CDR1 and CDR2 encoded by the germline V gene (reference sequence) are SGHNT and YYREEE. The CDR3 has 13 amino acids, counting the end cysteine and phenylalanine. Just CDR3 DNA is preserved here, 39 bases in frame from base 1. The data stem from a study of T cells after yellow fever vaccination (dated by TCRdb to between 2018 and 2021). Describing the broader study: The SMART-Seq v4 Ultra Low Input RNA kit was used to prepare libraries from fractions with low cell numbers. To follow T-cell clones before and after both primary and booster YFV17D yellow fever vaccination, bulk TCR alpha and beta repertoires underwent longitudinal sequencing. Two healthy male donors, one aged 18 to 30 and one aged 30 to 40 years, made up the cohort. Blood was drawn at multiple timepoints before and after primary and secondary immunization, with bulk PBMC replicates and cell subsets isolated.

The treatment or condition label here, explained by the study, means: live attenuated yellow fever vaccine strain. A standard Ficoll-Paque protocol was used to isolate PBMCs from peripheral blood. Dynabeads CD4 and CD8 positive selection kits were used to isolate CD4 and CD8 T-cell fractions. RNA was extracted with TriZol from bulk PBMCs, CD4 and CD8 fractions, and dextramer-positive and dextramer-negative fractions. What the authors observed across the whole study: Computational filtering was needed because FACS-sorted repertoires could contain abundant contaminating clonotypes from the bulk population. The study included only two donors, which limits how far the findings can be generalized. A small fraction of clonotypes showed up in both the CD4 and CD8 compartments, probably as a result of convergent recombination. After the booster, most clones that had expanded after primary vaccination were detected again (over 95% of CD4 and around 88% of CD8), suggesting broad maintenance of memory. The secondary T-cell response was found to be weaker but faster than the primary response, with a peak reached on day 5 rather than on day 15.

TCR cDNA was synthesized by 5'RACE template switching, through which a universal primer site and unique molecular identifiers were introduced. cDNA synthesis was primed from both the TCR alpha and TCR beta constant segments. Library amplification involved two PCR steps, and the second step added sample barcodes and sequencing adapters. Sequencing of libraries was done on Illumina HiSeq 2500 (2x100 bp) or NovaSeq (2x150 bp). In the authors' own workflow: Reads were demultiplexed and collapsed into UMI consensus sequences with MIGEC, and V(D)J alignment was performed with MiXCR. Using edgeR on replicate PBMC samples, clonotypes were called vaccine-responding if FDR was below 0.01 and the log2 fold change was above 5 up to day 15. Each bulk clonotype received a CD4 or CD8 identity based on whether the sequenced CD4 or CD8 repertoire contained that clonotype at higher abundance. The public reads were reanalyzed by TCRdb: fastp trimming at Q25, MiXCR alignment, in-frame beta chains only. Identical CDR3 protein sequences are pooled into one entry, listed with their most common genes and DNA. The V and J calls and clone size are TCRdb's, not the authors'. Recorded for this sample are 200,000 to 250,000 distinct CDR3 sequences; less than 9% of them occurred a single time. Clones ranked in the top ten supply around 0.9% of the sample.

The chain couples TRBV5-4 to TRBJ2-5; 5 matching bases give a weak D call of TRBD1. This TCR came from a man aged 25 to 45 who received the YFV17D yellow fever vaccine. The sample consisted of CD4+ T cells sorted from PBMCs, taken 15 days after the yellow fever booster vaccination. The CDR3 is CASSPTEQETQYF. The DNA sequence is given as TGTGCCAGCAGCCCGACAGAACAAGAGACCCAGTACTTC.